What follows are 3 T cell receptor beta chains derived from one specimen sequenced in a study of blood T cell repertoires in COVID-19. Sequencing was performed with immunoSEQ multiplex PCR; in TCRdb, only in-frame clones are kept and a portion is missing. Among fewer than 250,000 clones, approximately 82% were seen once, and the ten largest hold about 8.1%. Sequenced: peripheral blood. The receptors were sampled from a woman between 45 and 60 years old with acute or convalescent COVID-19.

The chain combines TRBV6-1 with TRBJ1-6; unclear D gene. This CDR3 is 15 amino acids long. Trimming removed 2 bases at V and 7 bases at J, with 12 bases between. Germline V gives CDR1 MNHNS, CDR2 SASEGT. CDR3 loop: CASSELAGSNSPLHF. In DNA, the CDR3 is TGTGCCAGCAGTGAATTGGCGGGATCAAATTCACCCCTCCACTTT.

The chain is built from TRBV6-5 and TRBJ1-6; weak D call: TRBD1 (5 bases). CDR3 size: 14 residues. V was trimmed by 0 bases and J by 10 bases, leaving 10 bases between them. Germline values: CDR1 MNHEY, CDR2 SVGAGI. The CDR3 DNA reads TGTGCCAGCAGTTACTCGGGGGGGGTCTCACCCCTCCACTTT. Residues: CASSYSGGVSPLHF.

The chain combines TRBV29-1 with TRBJ2-1; 7 bases align to TRBD2. V was pared by 7 bases and J by 4 bases, with 7 bases of the junction left unmatched. The CDR3 is 13 residues long. The V gene's germline CDR1 is SQVTM and CDR2 ANQGSEA. The CDR3 nucleotides read TGCAGCGCGCGACTAGCAGGGTACAATGAGCAGTTCTTC. It codes for CSARLAGYNEQFF.